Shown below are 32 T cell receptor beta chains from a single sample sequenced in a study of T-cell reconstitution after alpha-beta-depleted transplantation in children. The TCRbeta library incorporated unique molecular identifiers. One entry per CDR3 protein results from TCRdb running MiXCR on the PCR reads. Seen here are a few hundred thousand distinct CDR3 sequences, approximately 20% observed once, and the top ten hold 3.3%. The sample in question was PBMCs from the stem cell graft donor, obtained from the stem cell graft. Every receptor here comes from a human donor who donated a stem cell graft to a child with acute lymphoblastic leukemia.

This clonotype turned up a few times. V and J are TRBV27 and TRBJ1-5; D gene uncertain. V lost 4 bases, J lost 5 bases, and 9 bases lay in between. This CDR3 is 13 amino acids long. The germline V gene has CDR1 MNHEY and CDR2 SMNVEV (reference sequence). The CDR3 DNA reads TGTGCCAGCAGTTGGGCCGGGGATCAGCCCCAGCATTTT. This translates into CASSWAGDQPQHF.

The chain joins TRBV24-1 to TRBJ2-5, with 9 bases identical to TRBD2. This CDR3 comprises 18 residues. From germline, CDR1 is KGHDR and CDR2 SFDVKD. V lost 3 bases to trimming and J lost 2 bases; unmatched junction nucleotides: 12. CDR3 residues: CATSDDDSGSLVQETQYF. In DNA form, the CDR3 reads TGTGCCACCAGTGATGACGATAGCGGGAGCTTGGTTCAAGAGACCCAGTACTTC.

The CDR3 DNA is TGTGCCAGCAGCGCGGGCCTTGACAATGAGCAGTTCTTC. Amino acids: CASSAGLDNEQFF. This chain links TRBV7-8 with TRBJ2-1; D may be TRBD2 (5 bases). The CDR3 spans 13 residues. V lost 5 bases and J lost 5, with 10 bases in between. From germline, CDR1 is SGHVS and CDR2 FQNEAQ.

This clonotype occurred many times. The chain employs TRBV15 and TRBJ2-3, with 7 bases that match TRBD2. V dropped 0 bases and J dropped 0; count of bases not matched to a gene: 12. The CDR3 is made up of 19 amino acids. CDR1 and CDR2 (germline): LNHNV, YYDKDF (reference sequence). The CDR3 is CATSRDGEGLLSSTDTQYF. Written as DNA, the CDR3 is TGTGCCACCAGCAGAGATGGGGAGGGTTTGTTATCTAGCACAGATACGCAGTATTTT.

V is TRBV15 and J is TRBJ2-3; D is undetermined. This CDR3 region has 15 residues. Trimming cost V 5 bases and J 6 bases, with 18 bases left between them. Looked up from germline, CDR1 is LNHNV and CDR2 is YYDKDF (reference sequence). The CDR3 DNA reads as TGTGCCACCAGCCGAGTAGCCCTCCGTGGGGATACGCAGTATTTT. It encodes CATSRVALRGDTQYF. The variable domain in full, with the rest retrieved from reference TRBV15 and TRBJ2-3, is DAMVIQNPRYQVTQFGKPVTLSCSQTLNHNVMYWYQQKSSQAPKLLFHYYDKDFNNEADTPDNFQSRRPNTSFCFLDIRSPGLGDTAMYLCATSRVALRGDTQYFGPGTRLTVL.

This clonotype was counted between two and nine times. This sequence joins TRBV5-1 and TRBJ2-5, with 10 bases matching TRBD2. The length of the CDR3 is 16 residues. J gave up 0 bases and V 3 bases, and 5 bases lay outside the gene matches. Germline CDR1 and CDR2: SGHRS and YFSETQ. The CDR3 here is CASSSPLAGYQETQYF. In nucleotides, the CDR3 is TGCGCCAGCAGCTCGCCACTAGCGGGGTACCAAGAGACCCAGTACTTC.

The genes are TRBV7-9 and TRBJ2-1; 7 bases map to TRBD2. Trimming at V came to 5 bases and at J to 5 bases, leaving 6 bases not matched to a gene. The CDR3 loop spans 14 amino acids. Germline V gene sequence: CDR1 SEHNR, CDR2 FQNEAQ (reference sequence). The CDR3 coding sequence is TGTGCCAGCAGCCCGCCGACTAGCCACAATGAGCAGTTCTTC. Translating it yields CASSPPTSHNEQFF. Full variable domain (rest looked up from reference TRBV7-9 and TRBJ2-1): DTGVSQNPRHKITKRGQNVTFRCDPISEHNRLYWYRQTLGQGPEFLTYFQNEAQLEKSRLLSDRFSAERPKGSFSTLEIQRTEQGDSAMYLCASSPPTSHNEQFFGPGTRLTVL.

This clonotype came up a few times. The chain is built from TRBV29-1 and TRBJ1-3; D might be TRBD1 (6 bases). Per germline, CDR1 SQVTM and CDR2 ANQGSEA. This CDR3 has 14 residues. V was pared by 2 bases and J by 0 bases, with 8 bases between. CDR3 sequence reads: CSVERGISGNTIYF. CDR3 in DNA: TGCAGCGTTGAAAGGGGGATCTCTGGAAACACCATATATTTT. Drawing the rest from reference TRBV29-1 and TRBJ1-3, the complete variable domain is SAVISQKPSRDICQRGTSLTIQCQVDSQVTMMFWYRQQPGQSLTLIATANQGSEATYESGFVIDKFPISRPNLTFSTLTVSNMSPEDSSIYLCSVERGISGNTIYFGEGSWLTVV.

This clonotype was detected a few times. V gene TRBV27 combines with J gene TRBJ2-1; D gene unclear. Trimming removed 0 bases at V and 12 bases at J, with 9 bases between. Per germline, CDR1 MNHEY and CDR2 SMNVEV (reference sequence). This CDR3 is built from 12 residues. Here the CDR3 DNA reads TGTGCCAGCAGTTTATCTAACTTGGTGCAGTTCTTC. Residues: CASSLSNLVQFF.

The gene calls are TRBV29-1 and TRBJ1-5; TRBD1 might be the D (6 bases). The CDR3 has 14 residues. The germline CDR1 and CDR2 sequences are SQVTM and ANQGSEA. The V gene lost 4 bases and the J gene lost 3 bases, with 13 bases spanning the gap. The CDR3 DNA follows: TGCAGCGTTGTTAGCCAGGGGCCCAATCAGCCCCAGCATTTT. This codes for CSVVSQGPNQPQHF.

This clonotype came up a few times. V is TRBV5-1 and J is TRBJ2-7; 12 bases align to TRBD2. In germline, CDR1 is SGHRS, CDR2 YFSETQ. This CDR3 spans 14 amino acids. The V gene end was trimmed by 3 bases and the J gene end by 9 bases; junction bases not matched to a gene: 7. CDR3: CASSSTSGSYVQYF. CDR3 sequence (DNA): TGCGCCAGCAGCTCGACTAGCGGGAGTTATGTGCAGTACTTC.

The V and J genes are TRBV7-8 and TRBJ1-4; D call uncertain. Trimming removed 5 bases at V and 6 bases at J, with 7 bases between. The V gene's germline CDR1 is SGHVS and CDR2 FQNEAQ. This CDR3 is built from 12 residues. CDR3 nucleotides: TGTGCCAGCAGCCTAGTTTATGAAAAACTGTTTTTT. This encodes CASSLVYEKLFF.

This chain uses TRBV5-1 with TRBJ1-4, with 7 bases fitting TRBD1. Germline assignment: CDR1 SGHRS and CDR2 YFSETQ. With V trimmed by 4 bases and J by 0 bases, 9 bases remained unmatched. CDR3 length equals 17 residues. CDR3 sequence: CASSKGQAISTNEKLFF. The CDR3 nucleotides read TGCGCCAGCAGCAAAGGACAGGCCATTTCAACTAATGAAAAACTGTTTTTT. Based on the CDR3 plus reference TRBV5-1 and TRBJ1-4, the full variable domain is KAGVTQTPRYLIKTRGQQVTLSCSPISGHRSVSWYQQTPGQGLQFLFEYFSETQRNKGNFPGRFSGRQFSNSRSEMNVSTLELGDSALYLCASSKGQAISTNEKLFFGSGTQLSVL.

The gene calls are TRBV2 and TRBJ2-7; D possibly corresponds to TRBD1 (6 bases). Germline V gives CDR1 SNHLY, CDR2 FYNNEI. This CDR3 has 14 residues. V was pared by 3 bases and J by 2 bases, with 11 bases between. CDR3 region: CASSDRTAPYEQYF. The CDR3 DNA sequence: TGTGCCAGCAGTGATAGGACAGCCCCCTACGAGCAGTACTTC.

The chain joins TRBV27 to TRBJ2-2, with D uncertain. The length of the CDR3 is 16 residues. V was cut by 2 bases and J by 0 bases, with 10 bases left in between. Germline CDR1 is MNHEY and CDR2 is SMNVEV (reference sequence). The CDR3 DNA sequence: TGTGCCAGCAGTTTAGTGACGGCTGCGAACACCGGGGAGCTGTTTTTT. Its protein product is CASSLVTAANTGELFF.

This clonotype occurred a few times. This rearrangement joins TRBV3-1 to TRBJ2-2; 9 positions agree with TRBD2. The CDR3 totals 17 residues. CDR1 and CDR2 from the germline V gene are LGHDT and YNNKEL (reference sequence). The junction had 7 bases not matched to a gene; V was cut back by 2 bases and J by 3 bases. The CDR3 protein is CASSQTVSGRYTGELFF. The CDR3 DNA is TGTGCCAGCAGCCAAACAGTTAGCGGGAGATACACCGGGGAGCTGTTTTTT.

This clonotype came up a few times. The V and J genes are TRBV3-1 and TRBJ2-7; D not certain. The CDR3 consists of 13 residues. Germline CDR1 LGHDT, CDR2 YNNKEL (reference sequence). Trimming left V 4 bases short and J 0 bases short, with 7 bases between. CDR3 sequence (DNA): TGTGCCAGCAGCCCCTGGACCTCCTACGAGCAGTACTTC. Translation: CASSPWTSYEQYF.

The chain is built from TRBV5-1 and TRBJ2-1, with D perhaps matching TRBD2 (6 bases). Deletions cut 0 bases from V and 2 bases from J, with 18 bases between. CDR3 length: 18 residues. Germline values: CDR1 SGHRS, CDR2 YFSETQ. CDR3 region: CASSLALATGSPYNEQFF. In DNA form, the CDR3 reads TGCGCCAGCAGCTTGGCACTAGCAACGGGAAGTCCCTACAATGAGCAGTTCTTC.

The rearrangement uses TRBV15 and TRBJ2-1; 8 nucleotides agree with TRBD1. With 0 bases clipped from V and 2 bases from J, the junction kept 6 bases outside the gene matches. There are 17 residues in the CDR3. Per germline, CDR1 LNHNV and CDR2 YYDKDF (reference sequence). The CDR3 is CATSRDGATGAYNEQFF. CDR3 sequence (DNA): TGTGCCACCAGCAGAGATGGGGCGACAGGGGCCTACAATGAGCAGTTCTTC.

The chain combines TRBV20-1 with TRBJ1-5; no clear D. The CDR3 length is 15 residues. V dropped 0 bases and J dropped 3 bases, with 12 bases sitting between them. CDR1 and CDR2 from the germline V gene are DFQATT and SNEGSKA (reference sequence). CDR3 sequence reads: CSARDLGFNNQPQHF. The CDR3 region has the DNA TGCAGTGCTAGAGATCTGGGTTTTAACAATCAGCCCCAGCATTTT.

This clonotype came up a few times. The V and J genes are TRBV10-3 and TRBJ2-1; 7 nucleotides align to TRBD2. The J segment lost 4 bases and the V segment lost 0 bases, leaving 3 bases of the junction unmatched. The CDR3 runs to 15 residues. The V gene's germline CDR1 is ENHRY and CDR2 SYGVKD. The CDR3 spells CAISESLAAYNEQFF. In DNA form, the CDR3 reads TGTGCCATCAGTGAGTCTCTAGCGGCTTACAATGAGCAGTTCTTC.

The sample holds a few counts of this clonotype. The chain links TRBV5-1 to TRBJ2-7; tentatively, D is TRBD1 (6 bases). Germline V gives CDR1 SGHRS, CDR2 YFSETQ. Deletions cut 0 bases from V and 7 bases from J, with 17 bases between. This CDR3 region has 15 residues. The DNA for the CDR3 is TGCGCCAGCAGCTTGGAGGGGGATTCTCGCGGAGAGCAGTACTTC. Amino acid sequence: CASSLEGDSRGEQYF.

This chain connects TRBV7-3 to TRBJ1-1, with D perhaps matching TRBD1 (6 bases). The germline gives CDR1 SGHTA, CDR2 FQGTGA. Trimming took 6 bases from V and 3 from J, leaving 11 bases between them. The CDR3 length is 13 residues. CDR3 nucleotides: TGTGCCAGCAGTTACAGGGCGGACACTGAAGCTTTCTTT. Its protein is CASSYRADTEAFF.

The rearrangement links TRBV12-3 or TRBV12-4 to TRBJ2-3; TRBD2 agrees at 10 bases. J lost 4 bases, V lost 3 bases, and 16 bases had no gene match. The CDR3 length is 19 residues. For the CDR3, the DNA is TGTGCCAGCAGTTTCAAGGTAGCGGGAGGCCGAGGGTTCGCAGATACGCAGTATTTT. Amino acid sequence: CASSFKVAGGRGFADTQYF.

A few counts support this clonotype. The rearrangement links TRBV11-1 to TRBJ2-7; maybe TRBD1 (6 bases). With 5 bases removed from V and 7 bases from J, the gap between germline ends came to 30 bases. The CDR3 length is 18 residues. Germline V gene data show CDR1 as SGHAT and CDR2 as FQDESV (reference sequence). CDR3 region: CASSTRETRGPLDREQYF. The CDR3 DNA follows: TGTGCCAGCAGCACAAGAGAGACCAGGGGCCCCTTGGATAGGGAGCAGTACTTC.

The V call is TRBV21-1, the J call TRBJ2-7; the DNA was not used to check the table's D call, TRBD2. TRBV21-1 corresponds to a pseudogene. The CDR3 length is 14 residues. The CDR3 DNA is TGTGCGGGGGAGGTTACGGGCCTCTCCTACGAGCAGTACTTC. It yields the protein CAGEVTGLSYEQYF.

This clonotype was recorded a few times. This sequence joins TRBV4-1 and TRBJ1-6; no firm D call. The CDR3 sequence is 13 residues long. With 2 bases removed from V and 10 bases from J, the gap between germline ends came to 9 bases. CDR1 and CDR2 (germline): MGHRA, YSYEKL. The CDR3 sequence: CASSQLLTSPLHF. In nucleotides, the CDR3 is TGCGCCAGCAGCCAACTTCTAACCTCACCCCTCCACTTT.

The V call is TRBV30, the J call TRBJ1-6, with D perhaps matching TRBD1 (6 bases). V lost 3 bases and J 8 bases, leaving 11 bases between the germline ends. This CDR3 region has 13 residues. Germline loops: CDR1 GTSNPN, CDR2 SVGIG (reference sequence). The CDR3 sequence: CAWRTGTYSPLHF. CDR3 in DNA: TGTGCCTGGAGGACCGGGACATATTCACCCCTCCACTTT.

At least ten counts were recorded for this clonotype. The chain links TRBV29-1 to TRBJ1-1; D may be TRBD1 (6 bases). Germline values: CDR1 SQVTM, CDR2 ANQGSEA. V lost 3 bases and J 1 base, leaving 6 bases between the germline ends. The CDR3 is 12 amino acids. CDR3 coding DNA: TGCAGCGTTGACAGGGGGAACACTGAAGCTTTCTTT. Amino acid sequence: CSVDRGNTEAFF.

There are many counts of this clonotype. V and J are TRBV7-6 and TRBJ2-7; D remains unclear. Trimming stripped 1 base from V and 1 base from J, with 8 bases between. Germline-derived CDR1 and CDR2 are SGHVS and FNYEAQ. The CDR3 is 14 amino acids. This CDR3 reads CASSLGVGSYEQYF. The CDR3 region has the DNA TGTGCCAGCAGCTTAGGGGTAGGGTCCTACGAGCAGTACTTC.

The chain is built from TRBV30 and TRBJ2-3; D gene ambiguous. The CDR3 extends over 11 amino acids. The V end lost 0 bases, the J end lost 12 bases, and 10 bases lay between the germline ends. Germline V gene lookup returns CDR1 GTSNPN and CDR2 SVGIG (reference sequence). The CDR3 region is CAWSVPGPQYF. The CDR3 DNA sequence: TGTGCCTGGAGTGTTCCAGGACCTCAGTATTTT.

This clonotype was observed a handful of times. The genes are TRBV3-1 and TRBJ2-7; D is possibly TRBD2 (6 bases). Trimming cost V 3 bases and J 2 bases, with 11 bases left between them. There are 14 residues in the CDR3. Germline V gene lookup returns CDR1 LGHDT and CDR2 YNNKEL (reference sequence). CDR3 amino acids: CASSQGGAAYEQYF. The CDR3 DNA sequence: TGTGCCAGCAGCCAGGGGGGAGCCGCCTACGAGCAGTACTTC.